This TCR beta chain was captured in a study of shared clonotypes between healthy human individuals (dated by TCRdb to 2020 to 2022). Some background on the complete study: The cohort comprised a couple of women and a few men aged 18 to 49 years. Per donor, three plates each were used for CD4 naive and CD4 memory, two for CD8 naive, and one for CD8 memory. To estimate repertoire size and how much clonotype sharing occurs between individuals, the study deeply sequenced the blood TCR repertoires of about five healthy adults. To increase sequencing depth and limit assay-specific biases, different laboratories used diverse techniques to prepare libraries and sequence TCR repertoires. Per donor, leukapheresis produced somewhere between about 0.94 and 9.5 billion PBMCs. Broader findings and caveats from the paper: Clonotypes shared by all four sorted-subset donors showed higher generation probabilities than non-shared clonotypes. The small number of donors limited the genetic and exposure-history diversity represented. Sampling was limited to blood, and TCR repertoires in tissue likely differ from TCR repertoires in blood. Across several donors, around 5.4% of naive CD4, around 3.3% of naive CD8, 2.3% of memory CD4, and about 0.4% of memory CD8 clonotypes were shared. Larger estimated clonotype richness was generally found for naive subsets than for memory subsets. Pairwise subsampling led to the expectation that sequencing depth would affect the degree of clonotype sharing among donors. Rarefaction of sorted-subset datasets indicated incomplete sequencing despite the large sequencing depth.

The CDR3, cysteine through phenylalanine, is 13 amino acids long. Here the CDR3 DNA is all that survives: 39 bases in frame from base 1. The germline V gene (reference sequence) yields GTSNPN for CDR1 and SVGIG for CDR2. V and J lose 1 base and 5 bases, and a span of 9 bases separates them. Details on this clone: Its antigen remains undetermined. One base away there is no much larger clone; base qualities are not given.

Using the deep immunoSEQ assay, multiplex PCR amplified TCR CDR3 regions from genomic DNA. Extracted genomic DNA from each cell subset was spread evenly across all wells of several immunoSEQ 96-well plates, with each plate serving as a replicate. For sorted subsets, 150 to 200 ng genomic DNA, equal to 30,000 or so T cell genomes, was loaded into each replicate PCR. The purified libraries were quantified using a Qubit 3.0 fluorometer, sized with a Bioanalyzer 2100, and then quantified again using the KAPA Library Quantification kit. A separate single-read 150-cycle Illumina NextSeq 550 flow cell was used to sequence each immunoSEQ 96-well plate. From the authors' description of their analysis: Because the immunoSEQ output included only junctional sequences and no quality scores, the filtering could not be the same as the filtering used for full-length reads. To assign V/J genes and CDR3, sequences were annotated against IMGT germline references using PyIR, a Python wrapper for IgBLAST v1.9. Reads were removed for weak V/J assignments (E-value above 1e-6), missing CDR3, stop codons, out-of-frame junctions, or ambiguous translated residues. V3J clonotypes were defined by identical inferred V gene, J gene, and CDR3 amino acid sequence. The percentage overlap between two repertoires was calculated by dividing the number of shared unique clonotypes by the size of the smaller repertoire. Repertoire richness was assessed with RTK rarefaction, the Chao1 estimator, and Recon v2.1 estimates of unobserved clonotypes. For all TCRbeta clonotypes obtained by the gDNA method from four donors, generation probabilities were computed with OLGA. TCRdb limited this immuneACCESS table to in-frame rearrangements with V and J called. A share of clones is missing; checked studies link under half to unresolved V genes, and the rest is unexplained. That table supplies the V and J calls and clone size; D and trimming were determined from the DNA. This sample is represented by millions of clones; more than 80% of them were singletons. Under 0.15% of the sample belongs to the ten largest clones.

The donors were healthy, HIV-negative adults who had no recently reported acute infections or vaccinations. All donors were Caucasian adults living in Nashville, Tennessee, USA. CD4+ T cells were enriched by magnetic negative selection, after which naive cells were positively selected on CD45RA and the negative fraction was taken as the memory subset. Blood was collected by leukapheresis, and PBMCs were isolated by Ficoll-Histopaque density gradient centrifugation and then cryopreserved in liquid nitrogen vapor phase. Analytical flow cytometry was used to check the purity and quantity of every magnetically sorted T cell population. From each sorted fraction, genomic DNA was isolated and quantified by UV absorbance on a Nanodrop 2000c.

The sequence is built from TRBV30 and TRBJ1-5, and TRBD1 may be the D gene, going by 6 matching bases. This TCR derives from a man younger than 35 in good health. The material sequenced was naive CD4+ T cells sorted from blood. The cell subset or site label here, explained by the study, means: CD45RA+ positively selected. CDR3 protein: CAWSAGDYQPQHF. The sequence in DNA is TGTGCCTGGAGTGCAGGGGACTATCAGCCCCAGCATTTT. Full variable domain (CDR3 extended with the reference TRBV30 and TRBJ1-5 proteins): SQTIHQWPATLVQPVGSPLSLECTVEGTSNPNLYWYRQAAGRGLQLLFYSVGIGQISSEVPQNLSASRPQDRQFILSSKKLLLSDSGFYLCAWSAGDYQPQHFGDGTRLSIL.